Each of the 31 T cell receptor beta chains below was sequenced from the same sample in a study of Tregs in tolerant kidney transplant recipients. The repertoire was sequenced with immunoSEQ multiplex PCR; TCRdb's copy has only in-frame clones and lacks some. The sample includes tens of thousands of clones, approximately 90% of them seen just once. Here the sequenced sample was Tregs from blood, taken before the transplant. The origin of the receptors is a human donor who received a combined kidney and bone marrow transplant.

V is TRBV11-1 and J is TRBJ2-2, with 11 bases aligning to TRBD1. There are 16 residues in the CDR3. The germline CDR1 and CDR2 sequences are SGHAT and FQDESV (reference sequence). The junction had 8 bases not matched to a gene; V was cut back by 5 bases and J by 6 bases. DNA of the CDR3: TGTGCCAGCAGCAGCGGACAGGGGGCGATGCCCGGGGAGCTGTTTTTT. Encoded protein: CASSSGQGAMPGELFF.

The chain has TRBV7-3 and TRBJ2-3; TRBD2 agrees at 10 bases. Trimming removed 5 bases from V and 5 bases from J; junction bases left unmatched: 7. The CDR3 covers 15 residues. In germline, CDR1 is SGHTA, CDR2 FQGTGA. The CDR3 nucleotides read TGTGCCAGCAGCCCCGTAGCGGGAGGCGGAGATACGCAGTATTTT. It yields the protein CASSPVAGGGDTQYF.

CDR3 nucleotide sequence: TGTGCCAGCAGCCCCTCTTTGGGACAGGGACGCTACGAGCAGTACTTC. Protein: CASSPSLGQGRYEQYF. The chain carries TRBV7-8 and TRBJ2-7, with 9 bases lining up with TRBD1. This CDR3 is 16 amino acids long. Germline V gene sequence: CDR1 SGHVS, CDR2 FQNEAQ. The V segment lost 5 bases and the J segment 3 bases; nucleotides outside the gene matches: 11.

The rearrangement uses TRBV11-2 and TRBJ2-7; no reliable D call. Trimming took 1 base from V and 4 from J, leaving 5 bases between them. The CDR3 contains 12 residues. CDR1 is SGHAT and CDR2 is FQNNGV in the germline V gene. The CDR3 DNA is TGTGCCAGCAGCTTAGGCTGGTACGAGCAGTACTTC. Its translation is CASSLGWYEQYF.

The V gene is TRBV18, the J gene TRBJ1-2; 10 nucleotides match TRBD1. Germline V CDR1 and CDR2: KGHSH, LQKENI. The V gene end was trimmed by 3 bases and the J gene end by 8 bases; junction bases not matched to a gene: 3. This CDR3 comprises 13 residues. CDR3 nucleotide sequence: TGTGCCAGCTCACCCGGACAGGGGGTGGGCTACACCTTC. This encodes CASSPGQGVGYTF.

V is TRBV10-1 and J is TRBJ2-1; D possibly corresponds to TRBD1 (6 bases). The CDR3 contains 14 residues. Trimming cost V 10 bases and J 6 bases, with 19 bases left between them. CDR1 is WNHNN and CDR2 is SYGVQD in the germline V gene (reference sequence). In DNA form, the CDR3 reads TGCGCCACCAGACCGGGACACCACACCAATGAGCAGTTCTTC. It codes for CATRPGHHTNEQFF.

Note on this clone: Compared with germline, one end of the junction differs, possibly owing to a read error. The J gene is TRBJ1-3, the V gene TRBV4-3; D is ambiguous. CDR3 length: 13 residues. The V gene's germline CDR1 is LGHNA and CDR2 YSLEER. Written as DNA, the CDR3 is TGCGCCAGCAGCCCTGAGAGCGGGAACACCGTATATTTT. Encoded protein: CASSPESGNTVYF.

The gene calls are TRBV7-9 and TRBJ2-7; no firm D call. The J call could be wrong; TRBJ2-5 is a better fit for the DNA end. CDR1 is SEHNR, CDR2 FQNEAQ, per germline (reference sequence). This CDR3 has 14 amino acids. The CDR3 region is CASSFGYGQETQYF. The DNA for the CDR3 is TGTGCCAGCAGCTTCGGATATGGACAAGAGACCCAGTACTTC.

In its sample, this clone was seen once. The CDR3 protein is CASSLELGRVSVREQYF. The CDR3 bases are TGCGCCAGCAGCTTGGAGCTCGGCCGGGTTTCCGTACGCGAGCAGTACTTC. The chain uses TRBV5-1 and TRBJ2-7, with D unclear. CDR1 is SGHRS and CDR2 is YFSETQ in the germline V gene. V lost 0 bases, J lost 6 bases, and 22 bases lay in between. The CDR3 length is 17 residues. Full variable domain (outside the CDR3, taken from reference TRBV5-1 and TRBJ2-7): KAGVTQTPRYLIKTRGQQVTLSCSPISGHRSVSWYQQTPGQGLQFLFEYFSETQRNKGNFPGRFSGRQFSNSRSEMNVSTLELGDSALYLCASSLELGRVSVREQYFGPGTRLTVT.

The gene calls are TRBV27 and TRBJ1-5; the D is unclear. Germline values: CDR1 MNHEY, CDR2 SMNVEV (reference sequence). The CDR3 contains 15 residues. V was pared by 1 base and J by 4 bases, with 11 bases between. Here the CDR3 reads CASSLWGSGNQPQHF. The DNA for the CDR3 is TGTGCCAGCAGTTTATGGGGATCTGGGAATCAGCCCCAGCATTTT.

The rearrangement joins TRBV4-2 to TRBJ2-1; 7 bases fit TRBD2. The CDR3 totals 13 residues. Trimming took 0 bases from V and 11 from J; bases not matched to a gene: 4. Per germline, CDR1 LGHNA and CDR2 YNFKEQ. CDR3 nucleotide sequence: TGTGCCAGCAGCCAAGATGTCGGGACTAAGCAGTTCTTC. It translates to CASSQDVGTKQFF.

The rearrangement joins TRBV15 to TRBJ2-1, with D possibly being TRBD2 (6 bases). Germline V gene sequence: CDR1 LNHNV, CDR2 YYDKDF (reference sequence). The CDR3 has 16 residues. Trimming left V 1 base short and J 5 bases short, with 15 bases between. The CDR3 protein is CATSRVKVGGDNEQFF. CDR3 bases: TGTGCCACCAGCAGAGTCAAAGTTGGAGGGGACAATGAGCAGTTCTTC.

CDR3 nucleotide sequence: TGTGCCAGTAGTATTAATCCTTCCTACGAGCAGTACTTC. It translates to CASSINPSYEQYF. This chain links TRBV19 with TRBJ2-7, with unresolved D. Trimming took off 3 bases at V and 1 base at J, with 7 bases between the two ends. There are 13 residues in the CDR3. Per germline, CDR1 LNHDA and CDR2 SQIVND (reference sequence). The full variable domain, completed using reference TRBV19 and TRBJ2-7, is DGGITQSPKYLFRKEGQNVTLSCEQNLNHDAMYWYRQDPGQGLRLIYYSQIVNDFQKGDIAEGYSVSREKKESFPLTVTSAQKNPTAFYLCASSINPSYEQYFGPGTRLTVT.

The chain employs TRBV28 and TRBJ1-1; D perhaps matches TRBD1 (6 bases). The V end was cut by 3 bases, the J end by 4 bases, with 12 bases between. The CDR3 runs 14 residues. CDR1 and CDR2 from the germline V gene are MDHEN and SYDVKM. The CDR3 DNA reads TGTGCCAGCAGTTTGTCCCCACAGGGCACTGAAGCTTTCTTT. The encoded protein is CASSLSPQGTEAFF.

The CDR3 DNA sequence: TGTGCCAGCAGCTTTACGGGACTCTCTGGAAACACCATATATTTT. Translated: CASSFTGLSGNTIYF. J is TRBJ1-3 and V is TRBV11-2; maybe TRBD1 (5 bases). In germline, CDR1 is SGHAT, CDR2 FQNNGV. The CDR3 extends over 15 amino acids. V shed 3 bases and J shed 0 bases, with 9 bases lying between them. The variable domain in full, with the rest retrieved from reference TRBV11-2 and TRBJ1-3, is EAGVAQSPRYKIIEKRQSVAFWCNPISGHATLYWYQQILGQGPKLLIQFQNNGVVDDSQLPKDRFSAERLKGVDSTLKIQPAKLEDSAVYLCASSFTGLSGNTIYFGEGSWLTVV.

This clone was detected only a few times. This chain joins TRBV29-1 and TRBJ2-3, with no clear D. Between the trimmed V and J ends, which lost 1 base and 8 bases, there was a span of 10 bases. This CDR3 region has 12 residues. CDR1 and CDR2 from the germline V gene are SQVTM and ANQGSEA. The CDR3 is CSVEAPAGTQYF. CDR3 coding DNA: TGCAGCGTTGAAGCTCCAGCCGGTACGCAGTATTTT.

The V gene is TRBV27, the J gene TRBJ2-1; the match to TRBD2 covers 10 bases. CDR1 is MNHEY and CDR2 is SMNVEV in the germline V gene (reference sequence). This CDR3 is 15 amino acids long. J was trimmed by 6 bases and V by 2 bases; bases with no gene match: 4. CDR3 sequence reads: CASSLLAGAINEQFF. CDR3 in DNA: TGTGCCAGCAGTTTACTAGCGGGAGCCATCAATGAGCAGTTCTTC.

This CDR3 reads CASSERGGGNEKLFF. Here the CDR3 DNA reads TGTGCCAGCAGTGAACGGGGAGGTGGTAATGAAAAACTGTTTTTT. J is TRBJ1-4 and V is TRBV6-1; D uncertain. The CDR3 has 15 residues. Trimming pared 2 bases from V and 4 bases from J, leaving 11 bases between. The germline V gene has CDR1 MNHNS and CDR2 SASEGT.

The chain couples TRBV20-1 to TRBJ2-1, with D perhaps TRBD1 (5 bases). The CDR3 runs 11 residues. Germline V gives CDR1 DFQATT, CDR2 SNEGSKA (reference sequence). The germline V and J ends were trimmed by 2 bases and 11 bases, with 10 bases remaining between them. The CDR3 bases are TGCAGTGCTAGACCACAGGTCAAGCAGTTCTTC. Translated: CSARPQVKQFF.

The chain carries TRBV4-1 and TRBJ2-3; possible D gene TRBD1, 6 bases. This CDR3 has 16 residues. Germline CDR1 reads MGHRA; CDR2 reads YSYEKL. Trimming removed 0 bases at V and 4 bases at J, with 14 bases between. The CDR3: CASSQDWGQDADTQYF. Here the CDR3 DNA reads TGCGCCAGCAGCCAAGATTGGGGACAAGACGCAGATACGCAGTATTTT.

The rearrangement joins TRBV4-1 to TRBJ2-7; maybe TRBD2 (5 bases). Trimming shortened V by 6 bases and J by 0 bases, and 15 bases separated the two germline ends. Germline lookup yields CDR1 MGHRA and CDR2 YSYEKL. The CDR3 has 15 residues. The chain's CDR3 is CASRNRAGGSYEQYF. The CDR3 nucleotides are TGCGCCAGCAGAAATCGTGCAGGAGGCTCCTACGAGCAGTACTTC.

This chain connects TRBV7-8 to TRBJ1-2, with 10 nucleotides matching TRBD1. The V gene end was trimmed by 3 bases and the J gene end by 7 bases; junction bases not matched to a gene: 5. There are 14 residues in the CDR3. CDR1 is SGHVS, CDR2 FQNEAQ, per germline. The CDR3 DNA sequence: TGTGCCAGCAGCTTCACGGGACAGGGGTCTGGCTACACCTTC. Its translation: CASSFTGQGSGYTF.

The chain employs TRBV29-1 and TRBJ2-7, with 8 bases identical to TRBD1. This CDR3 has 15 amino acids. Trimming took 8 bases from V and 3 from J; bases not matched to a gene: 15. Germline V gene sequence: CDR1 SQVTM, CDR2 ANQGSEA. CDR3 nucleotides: TGCAGCACCCTGACGGCCCGGGGACAGGTCTACGAGCAGTACTTC. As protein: CSTLTARGQVYEQYF.

The CDR3 loop reads CASSSQETQYF. The CDR3 DNA sequence: TGTGCCAGCAGCTCGCAAGAGACCCAGTACTTC. This chain joins TRBV5-6 and TRBJ2-5; no clear D. CDR1 is SGHDT and CDR2 is YYEEEE in the germline V gene. The CDR3 loop spans 11 amino acids. Trimming removed 3 bases from V and 2 bases from J, with 2 bases in between.

The CDR3: CASSAAGTGQYEQYF. The CDR3 DNA reads TGTGCCAGCAGTGCAGCCGGGACAGGGCAGTACGAGCAGTACTTC. This chain joins TRBV6-1 and TRBJ2-7; 9 bases agree with TRBD1. Germline CDR1 and CDR2: MNHNS and SASEGT. This CDR3 region has 15 residues. J gave up 4 bases and V 4 bases, and 8 bases lay outside the gene matches.

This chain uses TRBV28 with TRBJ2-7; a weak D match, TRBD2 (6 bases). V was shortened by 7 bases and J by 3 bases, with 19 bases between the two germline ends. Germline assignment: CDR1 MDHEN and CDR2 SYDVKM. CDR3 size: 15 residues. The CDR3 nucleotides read TGTGCCAGCACCTCCGTCAGGCCCGGGGGCTACGAGCAGTACTTC. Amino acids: CASTSVRPGGYEQYF. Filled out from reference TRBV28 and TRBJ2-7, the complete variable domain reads DVKVTQSSRYLVKRTGEKVFLECVQDMDHENMFWYRQDPGLGLRLIYFSYDVKMKEKGDIPEGYSVSREKKERFSLILESASTNQTSMYLCASTSVRPGGYEQYFGPGTRLTVT.

The CDR3 is CASTDHRKGATNYGYTF. CDR3 sequence (DNA): TGTGCCAGTACCGATCACCGTAAAGGCGCAACTAACTATGGCTACACCTTC. The chain couples TRBV19 to TRBJ1-2; D call uncertain. CDR3 length: 17 amino acids. CDR1 LNHDA and CDR2 SQIVND come from the germline V gene (reference sequence). V dropped 7 bases and J dropped 0 bases, with 21 bases sitting between them.

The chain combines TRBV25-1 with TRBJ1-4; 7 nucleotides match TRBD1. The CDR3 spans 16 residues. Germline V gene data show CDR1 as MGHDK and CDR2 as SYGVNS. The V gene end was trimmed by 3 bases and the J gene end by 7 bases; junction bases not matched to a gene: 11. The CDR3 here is CASSEITGALGEKLFF. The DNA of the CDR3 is TGTGCCAGCAGTGAGATAACAGGGGCACTTGGTGAAAAACTGTTTTTT.

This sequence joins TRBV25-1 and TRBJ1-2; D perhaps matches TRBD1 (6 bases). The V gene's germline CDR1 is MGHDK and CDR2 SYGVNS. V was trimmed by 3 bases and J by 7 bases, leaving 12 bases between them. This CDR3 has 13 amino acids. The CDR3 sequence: CASSDQGRSGYTF. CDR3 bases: TGTGCCAGCAGTGACCAGGGGCGCTCTGGCTACACCTTC.

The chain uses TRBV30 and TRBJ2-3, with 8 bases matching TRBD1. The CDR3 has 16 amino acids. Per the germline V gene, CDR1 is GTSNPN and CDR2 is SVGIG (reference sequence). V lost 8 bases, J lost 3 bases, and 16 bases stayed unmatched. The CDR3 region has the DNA TGTGCCGCCGCAAAGGGTCAGGGGGCCCGGACAGATACGCAGTATTTT. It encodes CAAAKGQGARTDTQYF.

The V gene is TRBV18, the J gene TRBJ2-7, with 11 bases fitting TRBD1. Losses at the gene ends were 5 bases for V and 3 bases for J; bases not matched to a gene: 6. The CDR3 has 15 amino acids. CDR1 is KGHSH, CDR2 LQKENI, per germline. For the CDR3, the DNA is TGTGCCAGCTCAAGACGGACAGGGGGCATCTACGAGCAGTACTTC. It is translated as CASSRRTGGIYEQYF.